A selection of T cell receptor beta chains follows, all from one sample in a study of T cell changes during pregnancy in multiple sclerosis. Clones were sequenced by immunoSEQ multiplex PCR, and TCRdb holds only the in-frame ones, with some missing. The sample contains 25,000 to 35,000 clones, about 91% of which appear only once. Sequencing was performed on CD4+ T cells from peripheral blood mononuclear cells, taken in the first trimester of pregnancy. The receptors shown here come from a female donor in good health, enrolled as a control in a pregnancy study. Each CDR3 is given with its conserved first and last residue. The D gene is left open where the match is weak. Only part of the rows carry a size: once, few, many, or a class if the clone is expanded.

TRBV5-5,.,TRBD1,TRBJ1-2,CASSLSRNDRVGGYTF,TGTGCCAGCAGCTTGTCCCGGAACGACAGGGTAGGCGGCTACACCTTC
TRBV4-2,.,.,TRBJ2-7,CASSQDSSYEQYF,TGTGCCAGCAGCCAAGATAGCTCCTACGAGCAGTACTTC
TRBV2,.,.,TRBJ2-2,CASSTQINTGELFF,TGTGCCAGCAGTACACAGATTAACACCGGGGAGCTGTTTTTT
TRBV7-2,.,.,TRBJ1-1,CASSLTSGRKTEAFF,TGTGCCAGCAGCTTAACAAGTGGGAGGAAGACTGAAGCTTTCTTT
TRBV7-9,.,.,TRBJ1-5,CASTNSGGVSQPQHF,TGTGCCAGCACCAATAGCGGGGGGGTCAGTCAGCCCCAGCATTTT
TRBV6-1,.,TRBD1,TRBJ2-3,CASSMDRVRDTQYF,TGTGCCAGCAGTATGGACAGGGTCAGAGATACGCAGTATTTT
TRBV10-3,once,.,TRBJ1-2,CAISERGDYGYTF,TGTGCCATCAGTGAGAGGGGTGACTATGGCTACACCTTC
TRBV6-1,.,TRBD1,TRBJ1-1,CASSGRQGMDTEAFF,TGTGCCAGCAGTGGCCGACAGGGTATGGACACTGAAGCTTTCTTT
TRBV7-2,.,.,TRBJ2-3,CASSLDRVGADTQYF,TGTGCCAGCAGCTTAGACAGGGTGGGGGCAGATACGCAGTATTTT
TRBV25-1,.,.,TRBJ1-2,CASSGRNRALGGYTF,TGTGCCAGCAGTGGGCGGAACAGGGCGTTGGGTGGCTACACCTTC
TRBV7-3,.,.,TRBJ2-3,CASSLAETGWGADTQYF,TGTGCCAGCAGCTTAGCGGAAACAGGGTGGGGCGCAGATACGCAGTATTTT
TRBV7-6,.,TRBD1,TRBJ2-2,CASSSEDRVGTGELFF,TGTGCCAGCAGCTCCGAGGACAGGGTTGGCACCGGGGAGCTGTTTTTT
TRBV7-2,.,.,TRBJ2-1,CASSLRGKRYNEQFF,TGTGCCAGCAGCCTAAGAGGGAAGCGGTACAATGAGCAGTTCTTC
TRBV11-1,.,.,TRBJ2-3,CASSSILQYASSTDTQYF,TGTGCCAGCAGCTCCATTCTGCAGTACGCCTCTAGCACAGATACGCAGTATTTT
TRBV4-1,.,.,TRBJ2-1,CASSQFEASYNEQFF,TGCGCCAGCAGCCAATTCGAGGCCTCCTACAATGAGCAGTTCTTC
TRBV5-1,once,TRBD2,TRBJ2-7,CASSSGGGSSSEQYF,TGCGCCAGCAGCTCTGGGGGAGGGAGTTCCAGCGAGCAGTACTTC
TRBV6-1,medium-sized,.,TRBJ2-6,CASSELSGANVLTF,TGTGCCAGCAGTGAACTCTCTGGGGCCAACGTCCTGACTTTC
TRBV2,.,TRBD2,TRBJ2-1,CASTRGRHNEQFF,TGTGCCAGCACGCGGGGGAGACACAATGAGCAGTTCTTC
TRBV11-2,.,TRBD2,TRBJ2-3,CASSLDPGGYDTQYF,TGTGCCAGCAGCTTAGATCCGGGGGGGTATGATACGCAGTATTTT
TRBV10-3,.,TRBD1,TRBJ2-2,CAISATGDTGELFF,TGTGCCATCAGTGCAACAGGGGACACCGGGGAGCTGTTTTTT
TRBV4-1,.,TRBD2,TRBJ2-7,CASSQDQRQPGLAGGYSYEQYF,TGCGCCAGCAGCCAAGATCAGAGACAACCGGGACTAGCGGGGGGGTATTCCTACGAGCAGTACTTC
TRBV11-3,.,.,TRBJ1-3,CASSLLRNTIYF,TGTGCCAGCAGCTTATTACGGAACACCATATATTTT
TRBV11-3,once,TRBD1,TRBJ1-2,CASSPGTGNGYTF,TGTGCCAGCAGCCCCGGGACAGGGAATGGCTACACCTTC
TRBV4-3,.,.,TRBJ1-5,CASSQELTGRNQPQHF,TGCGCCAGCAGCCAAGAACTCACAGGACGCAATCAGCCCCAGCATTTT
TRBV4-2,.,.,TRBJ2-3,CASSRQGFSSTDTQYF,TGTGCCAGCAGCCGGCAGGGCTTCTCTAGCACAGATACGCAGTATTTT
TRBV7-2,.,.,TRBJ1-3,CASSLRQGMVSSGNTIYF,TGTGCCAGCAGCTTAAGGCAGGGGATGGTCAGCTCTGGAAACACCATATATTTT
TRBV27,.,TRBD2,TRBJ2-3,CASSLQRGASTDTQYF,TGTGCCAGCAGTCTACAGCGGGGGGCTAGCACAGATACGCAGTATTTT
TRBV4-3,.,TRBD2,TRBJ2-3,CASSQDSGGGTDTQYF,TGCGCCAGCAGCCAAGATTCGGGGGGAGGCACAGATACGCAGTATTTT
TRBV6-5,once,.,TRBJ1-1,CASIYPGGTEAFF,TGTGCCAGCATATACCCAGGAGGCACTGAAGCTTTCTTT
TRBV2,.,TRBD1,TRBJ2-1,CASMPGTGYNEQFF,TGTGCCAGCATGCCCGGGACAGGGTACAATGAGCAGTTCTTC
TRBV7-2,.,.,TRBJ1-1,CASSSEGLRNTEAFF,TGTGCCAGCAGCTCTGAAGGACTTAGAAACACTGAAGCTTTCTTT
TRBV4-1,.,.,TRBJ2-2,CASSHPRGNPGELFF,TGCGCCAGCAGCCACCCCCGGGGTAACCCTGGGGAGCTGTTTTTT
TRBV4-2,few,TRBD1,TRBJ1-1,CASSHHRSGTGVNTEAFF,TGTGCCAGCAGCCATCATCGCTCCGGGACAGGGGTGAACACTGAAGCTTTCTTT
TRBV21-1,.,.,TRBJ1-1,CASSIGTELAVNTEAFF,TGTGCCAGCAGCATAGGGACAGAACTTGCGGTGAACACTGAAGCTTTCTTT
TRBV25-1,.,TRBD1,TRBJ1-4,CASSEYRGTGGREKLFF,TGCGCCAGCAGTGAATATCGGGGGACAGGGGGCCGAGAAAAACTGTTTTTT
TRBV11-3,.,.,TRBJ2-1,CASSLGQGNYNEQFF,TGTGCCAGCAGCTTAGGCCAGGGGAACTACAATGAGCAGTTCTTC
TRBV9,.,TRBD2,TRBJ2-5,CASSVATSGGQETQYF,TGTGCCAGCAGCGTAGCTACTAGCGGGGGCCAAGAGACCCAGTACTTC